These 26 T cell receptor beta chains were sequenced from one sample in a study of CD8+ T cells in alopecia areata (dated by TCRdb to 2016 to 2018). Receptor libraries were prepared by the immunoSEQ multiplex PCR assay. To provide template for TCR sequencing, every sample had RNA extracted and reverse transcribed into cDNA. Imported from immuneACCESS, the table was reduced by TCRdb to in-frame sequences with V and J called. These copies leave out some clones; in studies compared against another copy, an unresolved V gene accounts for under half, and the cause of the remainder is not known. This sample gives about 270,000 clones in total; around three fifths of them show up just once. The ten largest clones take up 0.75% to 0.95% of the sample. The meaning of the sample's treatment or condition label: oral pan-JAK inhibitor, 5-10 mg twice daily. Sequencing was performed on CD4+ T cells sorted from blood, taken at week 52, from a patient treated with tofacitinib. These receptors all come from a human donor with alopecia areata.

V is TRBV30 and J is TRBJ1-1; no clear D. The CDR3 spans 14 residues. The germline V and J ends were trimmed by 0 bases and 1 base, with 9 bases remaining between them. Germline V gene lookup returns CDR1 GTSNPN and CDR2 SVGIG (reference sequence). CDR3 loop: CAWSVSFRNTEAFF. CDR3 coding DNA: TGTGCCTGGAGTGTAAGTTTCAGGAACACTGAAGCTTTCTTT.

The V and J genes are TRBV9 and TRBJ1-2; no clear D. The germline CDR1 and CDR2 sequences are SGDLS and YYNGEE. The V end lost 0 bases, the J end lost 3 bases, and 9 bases lay between the germline ends. The CDR3 totals 14 residues. CDR3 DNA sequence: TGTGCCAGCAGCGTAGGGTCCGACTACTATGGCTACACCTTC. Protein product: CASSVGSDYYGYTF. Full variable domain (remainder filled in from reference TRBV9 and TRBJ1-2): DSGVTQTPKHLITATGQRVTLRCSPRSGDLSVYWYQQSLDQGLQFLIQYYNGEERAKGNILERFSAQQFPDLHSELNLSSLELGDSALYFCASSVGSDYYGYTFGSGTRLTVV.

This clone came up a few times. J is TRBJ2-7 and V is TRBV10-2, with 9 bases fitting TRBD2. The CDR3 length is 15 residues. J lost 5 bases, V lost 4 bases, and 9 bases had no gene match. Per the germline V gene, CDR1 is WSHSY and CDR2 is SAAADI. The CDR3 DNA is TGCGCCAGCAGTGCGGCGGGGGGGCGAATCAACGAGCAGTACTTC. Protein product: CASSAAGGRINEQYF.

The rearrangement links TRBV2 to TRBJ2-5; TRBD2 matches at 9 bases. V was clipped by 7 bases and J by 4 bases; unmatched bases: 4. This CDR3 has 13 amino acids. The germline V gene has CDR1 SNHLY and CDR2 FYNNEI. The CDR3 DNA sequence: TGTGCCAGCAATAGCGGGAGTGGAGAGACCCAGTACTTC. This sequence encodes CASNSGSGETQYF.

The chain employs TRBV2 and TRBJ2-4; 8 bases match TRBD1. The CDR3 sequence is 15 residues long. CDR1 and CDR2 from the germline V gene are SNHLY and FYNNEI. V shed 3 bases and J 1 base; nucleotides not matched to a gene: 2. CDR3 in DNA: TGTGCCAGCAGTGAGGACAGGGCGGCCAAAAACATTCAGTACTTC. Its protein product is CASSEDRAAKNIQYF. Full variable domain (rest looked up from reference TRBV2 and TRBJ2-4): EPEVTQTPSHQVTQMGQEVILRCVPISNHLYFYWYRQILGQKVEFLVSFYNNEISEKSEIFDDQFSVERPDGSNFTLKIRSTKLEDSAMYFCASSEDRAAKNIQYFGAGTRLSVL.

This clone was recorded once. V and J are TRBV7-6 and TRBJ1-1; TRBD1 is a possible D gene (6 bases). CDR1 and CDR2 (germline): SGHVS, FNYEAQ. The CDR3 covers 15 residues. Trimming removed 5 bases at V and 0 bases at J, with 13 bases between. CDR3 DNA sequence: TGTGCCAGCAGCGCCTACAGGGCTATGAACACTGAAGCTTTCTTT. Residues: CASSAYRAMNTEAFF.

This chain connects TRBV30 to TRBJ2-3; D gene unclear. This CDR3 region has 15 residues. V lost 2 bases, J lost 0 bases, and 12 bases lay in between. Germline loops: CDR1 GTSNPN, CDR2 SVGIG (reference sequence). Here the CDR3 reads CAWSLVGSSTDTQYF. The CDR3 DNA reads TGTGCCTGGAGTTTGGTTGGGTCTAGCACAGATACGCAGTATTTT.

The rearrangement joins TRBV2 to TRBJ1-2; D remains ambiguous. This CDR3 has 14 residues. Germline CDR1 reads SNHLY; CDR2 reads FYNNEI. Trimming pared 4 bases from V and 4 bases from J, leaving 13 bases between. The CDR3 DNA reads TGTGCCAGCAGTGTATGGGAGGCCAGCTATGGCTACACCTTC. Amino acid sequence: CASSVWEASYGYTF.

The V and J genes are TRBV2 and TRBJ2-3, with D unclear. V was trimmed by 8 bases and J by 0 bases, leaving 15 bases between them. Germline CDR1 SNHLY, CDR2 FYNNEI. CDR3 length equals 15 residues. Written as DNA, the CDR3 is TGTGCCAGCGGAACCCGGTCCCCTAGCACAGATACGCAGTATTTT. Amino acid sequence: CASGTRSPSTDTQYF.

As to this clone: The same CDR3 can be traced to other DNA sequences in this sample. This rearrangement joins TRBV30 to TRBJ2-7; D ambiguous. The length of the CDR3 is 12 residues. Germline V lookup: CDR1 GTSNPN, CDR2 SVGIG (reference sequence). Trimming cost V 0 bases and J 3 bases, with 6 bases left between them. This chain's CDR3 is CAWSVGGYEQYF. The CDR3 nucleotides read TGTGCCTGGAGTGTCGGCGGCTACGAGCAGTACTTC.

The chain uses TRBV25-1 and TRBJ1-4, with D unresolved. With 4 bases removed from V and 8 bases from J, the gap between germline ends came to 5 bases. Germline CDR1 is MGHDK and CDR2 is SYGVNS. The CDR3 runs to 11 residues. The CDR3 nucleotides read TGTGCCAGCAGTGTACGGGAAAAACTGTTTTTT. As protein: CASSVREKLFF.

The J gene is TRBJ1-5, the V gene TRBV29-1; TRBD1 might be the D (5 bases). Germline V gene sequence: CDR1 SQVTM, CDR2 ANQGSEA. Trimming stripped 4 bases from V and 9 bases from J, with 16 bases between. The CDR3 sequence is 13 residues long. The chain's CDR3 is CSVGAGAVGPQHF. As DNA, the CDR3 is TGCAGCGTTGGGGCCGGGGCGGTAGGGCCCCAGCATTTT. Drawing the rest from reference TRBV29-1 and TRBJ1-5, the complete variable domain is SAVISQKPSRDICQRGTSLTIQCQVDSQVTMMFWYRQQPGQSLTLIATANQGSEATYESGFVIDKFPISRPNLTFSTLTVSNMSPEDSSIYLCSVGAGAVGPQHFGDGTRLSIL.

The chain has TRBV2 and TRBJ1-1; D is unclear. The CDR3 is 13 amino acids. CDR1 SNHLY and CDR2 FYNNEI come from the germline V gene. Deletions cut 2 bases from V and 1 base from J, with 5 bases between. CDR3 amino acids: CASSELPNTEAFF. The CDR3 bases are TGTGCCAGCAGTGAACTTCCGAACACTGAAGCTTTCTTT.

V usage is TRBV11-2 and J usage is TRBJ2-6, with 7 bases matching TRBD1. With V trimmed by 3 bases and J by 1 base, 12 bases remained unmatched. CDR1 and CDR2 from the germline V gene are SGHAT and FQNNGV. There are 19 residues in the CDR3. For the CDR3, the DNA is TGTGCCAGCAGCTTCTCCGACAGGGTGGGGGCTTCTGGGGCCAACGTCCTGACTTTC. Translated: CASSFSDRVGASGANVLTF.

CDR3 loop: CSAARDRGSETQYF. Written as DNA, the CDR3 is TGCAGCGCGGCCCGGGACAGGGGATCGGAGACCCAGTACTTC. This rearrangement joins TRBV29-1 to TRBJ2-5; TRBD1 matches at 10 bases. Germline V gives CDR1 SQVTM, CDR2 ANQGSEA. This CDR3 has 14 residues. The V gene end was trimmed by 7 bases and the J gene end by 5 bases; junction bases not matched to a gene: 10.

This clone was seen only a few times. The chain uses TRBV29-1 and TRBJ1-1; no firm D call. The CDR3 loop spans 10 amino acids. Trimming left V 4 bases short and J 6 bases short, with 6 bases between. From germline, CDR1 is SQVTM and CDR2 ANQGSEA. The CDR3, as DNA: TGCAGCGTTGTGCAGGCTGAAGCTTTCTTT. Translating it yields CSVVQAEAFF.

This chain connects TRBV7-9 to TRBJ2-6; 8 positions agree with TRBD2. V shed 7 bases and J 4 bases; nucleotides not matched to a gene: 3. CDR3 length: 14 amino acids. Germline V CDR1 and CDR2: SEHNR, FQNEAQ (reference sequence). The CDR3 is CASTGGAGANVLTF. The CDR3 coding sequence is TGTGCCAGCACCGGGGGGGCCGGGGCCAACGTCCTGACTTTC. Full variable domain (outside the CDR3, taken from reference TRBV7-9 and TRBJ2-6): DTGVSQNPRHKITKRGQNVTFRCDPISEHNRLYWYRQTLGQGPEFLTYFQNEAQLEKSRLLSDRFSAERPKGSFSTLEIQRTEQGDSAMYLCASTGGAGANVLTFGAGSRLTVL.

The gene calls are TRBV4-2 and TRBJ1-2, with 10 positions matching TRBD1. The CDR3 is 16 amino acids. Trimming at V came to 3 bases and at J to 5 bases, leaving 9 bases not matched to a gene. The germline gives CDR1 LGHNA, CDR2 YNFKEQ. For the CDR3, the DNA is TGTGCCAGCAGCCAGAGGTCCGGGACAGGGGTTTATGGCTACACCTTC. Translated: CASSQRSGTGVYGYTF.

A single count supports this clone. This chain links TRBV29-1 with TRBJ2-2; 13 positions match TRBD2. CDR1 and CDR2 (germline): SQVTM, ANQGSEA. This CDR3 contains 17 residues. Unmatched junction bases numbered 6, after V lost 1 base and J lost 4 bases. The CDR3 nucleotides read TGCAGCGTTGAAGGACTAGCGGGGGGCCGGGCCACCGGGGAGCTGTTTTTT. It codes for CSVEGLAGGRATGELFF.

The genes are TRBV7-2 and TRBJ2-1; a weak D match, TRBD1 (5 bases). The ends were cut back, 0 bases at V and 10 bases at J, with 10 bases in the middle. From germline, CDR1 is SGHTA and CDR2 FQGNSA. CDR3 size: 13 residues. CDR3 DNA sequence: TGTGCCAGCAGCTTAGCGATGCAGGGCGAGCAGTTCTTC. This gives the protein CASSLAMQGEQFF.

On this clone itself: Other DNA sequences in the sample encode the same CDR3. The chain links TRBV29-1 to TRBJ1-1, with TRBD1 matching over 7 bases. The CDR3 loop spans 13 amino acids. The germline V gene encodes CDR1 SQVTM and CDR2 ANQGSEA. After removal of 4 bases from V and 0 bases from J, the junction contained 2 bases not matched to a gene. The CDR3 spells CSVADRMNTEAFF. The CDR3 coding sequence is TGCAGCGTTGCGGACAGGATGAACACTGAAGCTTTCTTT.

The chain joins TRBV5-1 to TRBJ2-2; TRBD2 aligns across 9 bases. The V gene's germline CDR1 is SGHRS and CDR2 YFSETQ. This CDR3 has 14 residues. The V and J ends lost 1 base and 6 bases, in that order; junction bases with no gene match: 1. CDR3 bases: TGCGCCAGCAGCTTGACTAGCGGGTCCGGGGAGCTGTTTTTT. Its translation is CASSLTSGSGELFF.

The V gene is TRBV9, the J gene TRBJ1-3; possible D gene TRBD1, 6 bases. The CDR3 totals 14 residues. Germline V gene lookup returns CDR1 SGDLS and CDR2 YYNGEE. V lost 3 bases and J 2 bases, leaving 9 bases between the germline ends. For the CDR3, the DNA is TGTGCCAGCAGCGCCGACAGGACTGGAAACACCATATATTTT. It specifies CASSADRTGNTIYF.

The gene calls are TRBV29-1 and TRBJ2-7, with a weak D call TRBD1 (5 bases). Trimming removed 4 bases from V and 1 base from J, with 8 bases in between. The CDR3 spans 12 residues. CDR1 and CDR2 (germline): SQVTM, ANQGSEA. Here the CDR3 reads CSVAAGSYEQYF. DNA of the CDR3: TGCAGCGTTGCCGCAGGGTCCTACGAGCAGTACTTC.

The chain links TRBV5-1 to TRBJ1-2; D gene unclear. Trimming removed 1 base at V and 3 bases at J, with 7 bases between. Per germline, CDR1 SGHRS and CDR2 YFSETQ. This CDR3 is built from 13 residues. CDR3: CASSLRADYGYTF. The CDR3 bases are TGCGCCAGCAGCTTGAGGGCAGACTATGGCTACACCTTC.

The J gene is TRBJ1-6, the V gene TRBV5-1; 8 nucleotides match TRBD1. CDR1 is SGHRS, CDR2 YFSETQ, per germline. The length of the CDR3 is 15 residues. After removal of 4 bases from V and 10 bases from J, the junction contained 10 bases not matched to a gene. The CDR3, as DNA: TGCGCCAGCAGCACTCGACAGGGGCGGTTGTCACCCCTCCACTTT. Its protein product is CASSTRQGRLSPLHF.